This TCR beta chain was observed in a study of blood T cell repertoires in COVID-19 (dated by TCRdb to 2019 to 2021). Study-level background: Samples covering the acute and convalescent phases of COVID-19 were provided by collaborators in the United States, Italy and Spain. The material from the prospective study consisted of cDNA or gDNA derived from T cells, B-cell-depleted T cells, or PBMCs. The dataset comprised deeply sampled blood TCRbeta repertoires from subjects exposed to, actively infected with, or recovered from COVID-19. A freely available public database, intended as a resource for researchers studying the immune response to SARS-CoV-2, is where the repertoires were released. The samples were drawn from two sources: the first 160 participants of the ongoing ImmuneRACE study, and 1,200 or so subjects contributed by 6 global collaborators. The sample metadata nearly always contained a de-identified subject ID, COVID-19 status, age in years and sex. Where available, HLA class I and class II types were taken from metadata supplied by the sample provider and were not determined by assay-based typing.

The paper's findings and limits, for the study overall: The amount of clinical and demographic metadata varied by source and participant and was provided uncurated.

Whole blood was collected in K2EDTA tubes by collaborating institutions according to the institutions' own protocols. For TCRbeta analysis, collaborator samples were shipped as frozen whole blood, as isolated PBMCs, or as DNA extracted from either sample type. In regard to this clone: Its specific antigen is unknown. Nothing much larger sits one base from this clone, and base qualities are not available.

The CDR3 numbers 16 residues from cysteine through phenylalanine. Only the CDR3 region is kept as DNA, spanning 48 bases read in frame from base 1. The trim is 5 bases for V and 2 bases for J, with a gap of 16 bases between the germline ends. From a lookup of the germline V gene (reference sequence), CDR1 and CDR2 are LNHDA and SQIVND. TCRbeta CDR3 regions were amplified from genomic DNA using the immunoSEQ Assay, a bias-controlled multiplex PCR. The original methods were these. Nucleated cell counts per sample were estimated from amplification of reference gene primers within the assay. Sequence reads were collapsed and filtered to measure the absolute abundance of every unique TCRbeta CDR3 rearrangement. For each sample, productive Simpson clonality was calculated as the square root of Simpson's diversity index across productive rearrangements. TCRdb took this table from immuneACCESS and kept in-frame rearrangements with V and J called. Such tables lack part of the clones; where checked against another copy, unresolved V genes explain under half of the gap, and the rest is unexplained. Clone size and the V and J calls come from that table; the DNA yielded D and trimming. This sample has some 200,000 clones in its table, and more than 70% of those were observed once. The ten largest make up around 2.5% of the sample.

The origin of this receptor is a man aged 35 to 55 with active or convalescent COVID-19. The chain couples TRBV19 to TRBJ1-3; the D gene cannot be named for sure. Sequenced material: peripheral blood. In nucleotides, the sequence is TGTGCCAGTAGTCCTCCGGGGAGAGGGACTGGAAACACCATATATTTT. Its protein reads: CASSPPGRGTGNTIYF.